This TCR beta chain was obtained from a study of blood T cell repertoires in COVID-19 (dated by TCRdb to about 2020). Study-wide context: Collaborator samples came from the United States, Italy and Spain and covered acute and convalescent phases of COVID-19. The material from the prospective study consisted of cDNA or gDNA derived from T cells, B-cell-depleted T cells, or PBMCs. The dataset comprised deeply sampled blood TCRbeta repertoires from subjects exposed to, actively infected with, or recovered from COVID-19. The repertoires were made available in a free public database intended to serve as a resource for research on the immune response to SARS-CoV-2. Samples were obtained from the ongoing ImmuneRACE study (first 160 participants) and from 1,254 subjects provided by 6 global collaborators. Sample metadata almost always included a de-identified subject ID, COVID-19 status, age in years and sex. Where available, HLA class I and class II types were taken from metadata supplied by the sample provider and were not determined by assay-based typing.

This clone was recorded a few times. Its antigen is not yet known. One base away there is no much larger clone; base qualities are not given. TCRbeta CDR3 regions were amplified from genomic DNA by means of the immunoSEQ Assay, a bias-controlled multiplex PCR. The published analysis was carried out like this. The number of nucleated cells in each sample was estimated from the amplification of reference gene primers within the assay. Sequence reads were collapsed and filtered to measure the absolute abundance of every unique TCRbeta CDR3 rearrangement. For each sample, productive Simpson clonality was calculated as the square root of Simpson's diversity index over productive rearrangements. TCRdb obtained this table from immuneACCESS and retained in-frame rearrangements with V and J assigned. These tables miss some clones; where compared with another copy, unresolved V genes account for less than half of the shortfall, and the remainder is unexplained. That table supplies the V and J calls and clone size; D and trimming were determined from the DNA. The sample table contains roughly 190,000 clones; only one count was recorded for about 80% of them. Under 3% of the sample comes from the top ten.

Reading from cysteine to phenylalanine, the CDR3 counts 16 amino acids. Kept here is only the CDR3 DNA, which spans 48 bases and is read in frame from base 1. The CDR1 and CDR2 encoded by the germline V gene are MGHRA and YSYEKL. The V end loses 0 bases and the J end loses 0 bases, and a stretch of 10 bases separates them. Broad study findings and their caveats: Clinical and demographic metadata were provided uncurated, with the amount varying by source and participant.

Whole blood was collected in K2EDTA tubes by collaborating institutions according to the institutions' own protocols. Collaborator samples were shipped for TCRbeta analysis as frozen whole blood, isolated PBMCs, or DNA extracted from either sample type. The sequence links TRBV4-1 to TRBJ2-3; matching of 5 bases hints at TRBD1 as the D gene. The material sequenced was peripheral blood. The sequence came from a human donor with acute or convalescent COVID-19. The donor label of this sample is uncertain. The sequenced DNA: TGCGCCAGCAGCCAAGATACAGGACCTAGCACAGATACGCAGTATTTT. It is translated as CASSQDTGPSTDTQYF.